Listed here are 30 T cell receptor beta chains from one sample, sequenced in a study of T cells in Graves' hyperthyroidism and ophthalmopathy (dated by TCRdb to between 2018 and 2020). The receptor library was made with multiplex PCR. TCRdb lists the instrument as Illumina HiSeq 2000. The TCR beta CDR3 regions were amplified from the RNA transcripts. The TCR CDR3 was subjected to a first round of RT-PCR using the HTBI primer set and the Qiagen OneStep RT-PCR kit. In-frame beta chains were kept once TCRdb had trimmed the public reads at Q25 with fastp and called clones with MiXCR. CDR3 protein sequences are deduplicated, and each keeps its most common genes and DNA. The sample records 450,000 to 550,000 distinct CDR3 sequences, around 24% of which are singletons. 10% to 12% of the sample lies in the top ten. The sample consisted of blood. These receptors were taken from a woman in her 30s with Graves' ophthalmopathy.

This clonotype has a count of ten or more. The chain has TRBV6-1 and TRBJ2-7; tentatively, D is TRBD1 or TRBD2 (5 bases each). The germline V gene encodes CDR1 MNHNS and CDR2 SASEGT. V was trimmed by 7 bases and J by 6 bases, leaving 25 bases between them. The CDR3 has 16 residues. The CDR3 spells CASTRSPRDPRGEQYF. The CDR3 DNA reads TGTGCCAGCACCCGCAGTCCTCGGGACCCCCGGGGCGAGCAGTACTTC.

This clonotype was seen at least ten times. This chain links TRBV5-1 with TRBJ2-6; the D is unclear. CDR1 and CDR2 (germline): SGHRS, YFSETQ. Trimming pared 2 bases from V and 0 bases from J, leaving 6 bases between. There are 15 residues in the CDR3. Here the CDR3 reads CASSFTVSGANVLTF. CDR3 in DNA: TGCGCCAGCAGCTTTACAGTCTCTGGGGCCAACGTCCTGACTTTC.

This clonotype was counted a single time. The chain recombines TRBV11-1 with TRBJ1-5; 8 nucleotides match TRBD1. Germline lookup yields CDR1 SGHAT and CDR2 FQDESV (reference sequence). The trim removed 5 bases at V and 0 bases at J, leaving 12 bases unmatched. The CDR3 is 18 amino acids. The CDR3 reads CASSPGTGTVYSNQPQHF. CDR3 coding DNA: TGTGCCAGCAGCCCCGGGACAGGCACCGTCTATAGCAATCAGCCCCAGCATTTT.

In this sample, this clonotype turned up many times. V is TRBV12-3 or TRBV12-4 and J is TRBJ1-6, with 9 bases aligning to TRBD1. This CDR3 comprises 16 residues. With 2 bases clipped from V and 6 bases from J, the junction kept 5 bases outside the gene matches. DNA of the CDR3: TGTGCCAGCAGTTTATGGACAGGGGAAGGTAATTCACCCCTCCACTTT. This translates into CASSLWTGEGNSPLHF.

This clonotype was detected ten times or more. This rearrangement joins TRBV2 to TRBJ2-5, with 8 bases identical to TRBD2. This CDR3 region has 16 residues. The junction had 5 bases not matched to a gene; V was cut back by 1 base and J by 1 base. Per the germline V gene, CDR1 is SNHLY and CDR2 is FYNNEI. CDR3 DNA: TGTGCCAGCAGTGAAGAAGCGGGGGACCTCCAAGAGACCCAGTACTTC. Translation gives CASSEEAGDLQETQYF.

The sample holds many counts of this clonotype. CDR3 amino acids: CASGTGGNTIYF. The CDR3 nucleotides read TGTGCCAGCGGGACGGGAGGAAACACCATATATTTT. The V gene is TRBV19, the J gene TRBJ1-3, with D perhaps TRBD1 (5 bases). The CDR3 length is 12 residues. CDR1 is LNHDA, CDR2 SQIVND, per germline (reference sequence). Between the trimmed V and J ends, which lost 9 bases and 4 bases, there was a span of 10 bases.

This rearrangement joins TRBV20-1 to TRBJ2-7, with TRBD2 as a possible D gene (6 bases). Per the germline V gene, CDR1 is DFQATT and CDR2 is SNEGSKA (reference sequence). Trimming removed 6 bases at V and 2 bases at J, with 14 bases between. This CDR3 contains 13 residues. The CDR3 DNA reads as TGCAGTGCCAGAAGGCGGGACGCCTACGAGCAGTACTTC. Its translation: CSARRRDAYEQYF.

This clonotype was recorded once. The V gene is TRBV2, the J gene TRBJ2-2; tentatively, D is TRBD1 or TRBD2 (5 bases each). In germline, CDR1 is SNHLY, CDR2 FYNNEI. V gave up 7 bases and J gave up 0 bases, with 12 bases separating them. This CDR3 is 15 amino acids long. CDR3 in DNA: TGTGCCAGCATCCGGGGCAACGCGAACACCGGGGAGCTGTTTTTT. Amino acid sequence: CASIRGNANTGELFF.

This clonotype was found many times. The J gene is TRBJ1-2, the V gene TRBV5-1; D is undetermined. V lost 4 bases and J lost 4, with 17 bases in between. Germline V gene sequence: CDR1 SGHRS, CDR2 YFSETQ. CDR3 length: 15 amino acids. The CDR3 nucleotides are TGCGCCAGCAGCATAACCGCGGGATCCGGCTATGGCTACACCTTC. Its translation: CASSITAGSGYGYTF.

This clonotype was counted between two and nine times. J is TRBJ2-7 and V is TRBV4-3; TRBD1 is a possible D gene (6 bases). CDR1 and CDR2 (germline): LGHNA, YSLEER. CDR3 length equals 14 residues. The V end was cut by 0 bases, the J end by 7 bases, with 13 bases between. The CDR3 nucleotides are TGCGCCAGCAGCCAAGACTGGCAGGGGAGAGAGCAGTACTTC. Translating gives CASSQDWQGREQYF.

This clonotype came up a few times. The J gene is TRBJ2-7, the V gene TRBV28; D is undetermined. The CDR3 is made up of 15 amino acids. Trimming left V 1 base short and J 0 bases short, with 10 bases between. Looked up from germline, CDR1 is MDHEN and CDR2 is SYDVKM. The CDR3 DNA follows: TGTGCCAGCAGTTTATCCGGTCCCAGCTCCTACGAGCAGTACTTC. Protein product: CASSLSGPSSYEQYF.

This clonotype was seen only a few times. This rearrangement joins TRBV7-8 to TRBJ2-5; no clear D. This CDR3 comprises 13 residues. Between the trimmed V and J ends, which lost 5 bases and 4 bases, there was a span of 11 bases. Per germline, CDR1 SGHVS and CDR2 FQNEAQ. The CDR3 nucleotides read TGTGCCAGCAGCCCCGCCCGGACAGAGACCCAGTACTTC. Protein: CASSPARTETQYF.

This clonotype was counted a few times. The rearrangement links TRBV6-1 to TRBJ2-5, with a tentative D call TRBD1 (5 bases). Trimming stripped 5 bases from V and 5 bases from J, with 12 bases between. This CDR3 is built from 13 residues. Germline V gene lookup returns CDR1 MNHNS and CDR2 SASEGT. DNA for the CDR3: TGTGCCAGCAGTAGGACACTTTTGGAGACCCAGTACTTC. Amino acid sequence: CASSRTLLETQYF.

In this sample, this clonotype turned up many times. The CDR3 spells CASRGGGVNTEAFF. The CDR3 nucleotides read TGTGCCAGCCGGGGAGGGGGGGTGAACACTGAAGCTTTCTTT. This chain connects TRBV6-2 or TRBV6-3 to TRBJ1-1; perhaps TRBD1 as D (6 bases). This CDR3 is built from 14 residues. V was pared by 8 bases and J by 0 bases, with 13 bases between. Germline CDR1 MNHEY, CDR2 SVGEGT.

To note about this clonotype: The CDR3 does not close with the conserved phenylalanine or tryptophan, likely indicating a read error. The DNA is left out, because the CDR3 cannot be placed on it with certainty; the CDR3 is given as TCRdb lists it. The chain recombines TRBV20-1 with TRBJ2-2; the table's D call, TRBD2, has no DNA check behind it. From germline, CDR1 is DFQATT and CDR2 SNEGSKA (reference sequence). Both ends counted, the CDR3 spans 17 residues. This CDR3 reads CSASRSGLAGRVGELSL.

This clonotype has ten or more counts. The chain combines TRBV20-1 with TRBJ2-7, with TRBD1 as a possible D gene (6 bases). V was pared by 5 bases and J by 0 bases, with 11 bases between. CDR1 is DFQATT, CDR2 SNEGSKA, per germline (reference sequence). The CDR3 contains 13 residues. DNA of the CDR3: TGCAGTGCTGAACGGGACACCTCCTACGAGCAGTACTTC. Its protein product is CSAERDTSYEQYF.

This clonotype turned up a few times. The chain recombines TRBV7-3 with TRBJ2-2; 8 nucleotides line up with TRBD1. The CDR3 is made up of 15 amino acids. The V segment lost 2 bases and the J segment 6 bases; nucleotides outside the gene matches: 5. The germline gives CDR1 SGHTA, CDR2 FQGTGA. For the CDR3, the DNA is TGTGCCAGCAGCTTAGGACAGGGTCTCGCCGGGGAGCTGTTTTTT. This translates into CASSLGQGLAGELFF.

This clonotype has ten or more counts. The rearrangement links TRBV20-1 to TRBJ1-1; no definite D call. Germline assignment: CDR1 DFQATT and CDR2 SNEGSKA (reference sequence). The CDR3 spans 14 residues. V lost 0 bases and J lost 0, with 8 bases in between. For the CDR3, the DNA is TGCAGTGCTAGAGACGAGTCGGTGAACACTGAAGCTTTCTTT. It specifies CSARDESVNTEAFF.

The chain links TRBV6-1 to TRBJ2-5, with TRBD2 as a possible D gene (5 bases). The CDR3 consists of 16 residues. Trimming removed 6 bases at V and 1 base at J, with 18 bases between. The germline V gene encodes CDR1 MNHNS and CDR2 SASEGT. The CDR3 is CASSSIRGNGQETQYF. The DNA of the CDR3 is TGTGCCAGCAGCAGTATACGGGGTAACGGCCAAGAGACCCAGTACTTC.

This clonotype appeared many times. A far larger clone is just one base off, so this is likely a read error. The chain is built from TRBV3-1 and TRBJ2-7, with TRBD2 identical over 11 bases. This CDR3 has 15 amino acids. Germline V lookup: CDR1 LGHDT, CDR2 YNNKEL (reference sequence). Losses at the gene ends were 5 bases for V and 3 bases for J; bases not matched to a gene: 6. CDR3 sequence reads: CASSEAGLAVYEQYF. The CDR3 DNA is TGTGCCAGCAGCGAAGCGGGACTAGCGGTCTACGAGCAGTACTTC.

This clonotype has ten or more counts. The chain has TRBV14 and TRBJ1-1; D gene uncertain. CDR3 size: 16 residues. Germline V CDR1 and CDR2: SGHDN, FVKESK. The germline V and J ends were trimmed by 3 bases and 1 base, with 15 bases remaining between them. CDR3 region: CASSQNIYMANTEAFF. The CDR3 nucleotides are TGTGCCAGCAGCCAGAATATATACATGGCGAACACTGAAGCTTTCTTT.

This clonotype came up many times. This sequence joins TRBV6-2 or TRBV6-3 and TRBJ1-1; a possible D gene is TRBD1 (6 bases). Germline CDR1 MNHEY, CDR2 SVGEGT. The CDR3 length is 13 residues. The ends were cut back, 8 bases at V and 11 bases at J, with 21 bases in the middle. In DNA, the CDR3 is TGTGCCAGCGGCGACGGGGCTACAGGGCCGGCTTTCTTT. Its translation is CASGDGATGPAFF.

This clonotype has ten or more counts. The CDR3 sequence: CASSVGAGNYEQYF. The CDR3 DNA sequence: TGTGCCAGCAGCGTAGGGGCAGGGAACTACGAGCAGTACTTC. The chain carries TRBV9 and TRBJ2-7, with a possible D match to TRBD1 (5 bases). Germline assignment: CDR1 SGDLS and CDR2 YYNGEE. V shed 0 bases and J shed 3 bases, with 10 bases lying between them. This CDR3 has 14 residues.

This clonotype was seen at least ten times. Here the CDR3 reads CASSTDILNTEAFF. The DNA for the CDR3 is TGTGCCAGCAGTACGGACATCTTGAACACTGAAGCTTTCTTT. The chain joins TRBV28 to TRBJ1-1, with D possibly matching TRBD1 (5 bases). V dropped 5 bases and J dropped 0 bases, with 10 bases sitting between them. The CDR3 runs to 14 residues. The V gene's germline CDR1 is MDHEN and CDR2 SYDVKM.

The chain employs TRBV6-1 and TRBJ1-2, with D perhaps matching TRBD1 (5 bases). In germline, CDR1 is MNHNS, CDR2 SASEGT. Trimming stripped 7 bases from V and 2 bases from J, with 17 bases between. This CDR3 contains 15 residues. The CDR3 loop is CASTTRGFGNYGYTF. The CDR3 nucleotides read TGTGCCAGCACCACGAGGGGATTCGGGAACTATGGCTACACCTTC.

V is TRBV9 and J is TRBJ1-2; maybe TRBD1 (5 bases). The V gene's germline CDR1 is SGDLS and CDR2 YYNGEE. Trimming took off 4 bases at V and 4 bases at J, with 23 bases between the two ends. The length of the CDR3 is 17 residues. DNA of the CDR3: TGTGCCAGCAGCCTTGTCAGGGCACCGTCGGTAGGCTATGGCTACACCTTC. Translation gives CASSLVRAPSVGYGYTF.

This clonotype was counted many times. The CDR3 coding sequence is TGTGCCAGCAGTTACTGGTCCGCTGGCGTAGGAAGAGCTAACTATGGCTACACCTTC. Its protein is CASSYWSAGVGRANYGYTF. The chain uses TRBV6-2 or TRBV6-3 and TRBJ1-2; D call uncertain. The germline gives CDR1 MNHEY, CDR2 SVGEGT. This CDR3 region has 19 residues. Trimming took 1 base from V and 0 from J, leaving 21 bases between them.

This clonotype has more than one count but fewer than ten. The rearrangement joins TRBV30 to TRBJ2-6; 9 nucleotides align to TRBD1. This CDR3 contains 17 residues. Germline trimming cut 1 base from V and 2 bases from J; bases unmatched to any gene: 6. The V gene's germline CDR1 is GTSNPN and CDR2 SVGIG (reference sequence). In DNA, the CDR3 is TGTGCCTGGAGTGAGGGGACAGGGTCTACTGGGGCCAACGTCCTGACTTTC. Protein sequence: CAWSEGTGSTGANVLTF.

This clonotype turned up a few times. As DNA, the CDR3 is TGTGCCAGCTACGGACTAGCGGGAGTCGAGCAGTACTTC. Its protein product is CASYGLAGVEQYF. This chain uses TRBV6-1 with TRBJ2-7; TRBD2 agrees at 13 bases. Trimming at V came to 8 bases and at J to 6 bases, leaving 4 bases not matched to a gene. There are 13 residues in the CDR3. Germline CDR1 is MNHNS and CDR2 is SASEGT.

In this sample, this clonotype turned up many times. The chain recombines TRBV12-3 or TRBV12-4 with TRBJ1-2, with no clear D. Trimming removed 5 bases from V and 0 bases from J, with 13 bases in between. The CDR3 runs to 15 residues. Here the CDR3 reads CASSLHPNTNYGYTF. For the CDR3, the DNA is TGTGCCAGCAGTCTGCATCCTAATACTAACTATGGCTACACCTTC.